This T cell receptor beta chain was recorded in a study of T cell responses to AZD1222 COVID-19 vaccine. With 5 bases clipped from V and 5 bases from J, the junction kept 13 bases outside the gene matches. Germline V gene data show CDR1 as MNHNY and CDR2 as SVGAGI (reference sequence). The CDR3 consists of 16 residues. The assay was immunoSEQ multiplex PCR, and TCRdb's table has in-frame clones only and misses some. There are about 140,000 clones in the sample; 75% to 90% occur only once, and around 1.6% lies in the top ten. The study, taken as a whole, reports: Females made up more of the donors, who were largely white British, and clonal diversity may have come out too low.

Concerning this clone itself: The antigen remains undetermined.

This chain joins TRBV6-6 and TRBJ2-7; 9 bases line up with TRBD1. The source of this sequence is an adult in good health. The sequencing used peripheral blood, collected on day 0 of AZD1222 vaccination. CDR3 sequence reads: CASSTGPGTGRDEQYF. In nucleotides, the CDR3 is TGTGCCAGCAGTACCGGTCCCGGGACAGGGAGAGACGAGCAGTACTTC.